This T cell receptor (beta chain) comes out of a study of molecular identifiers for immune sequencing clone quantification. MiXCR, applied by TCRdb to the PCR reads, yields one record per CDR3 protein. The top ten clones hold over 0.6% of a sample with around 460,000 distinct CDR3 sequences, about a quarter of them seen once. This clonotype was detected ten times or more. What it recognizes is unknown. Whole-study findings and limits: Sizes of highly expanded clones could be underestimated through identical TCRs sharing a barcode.

What was sequenced was naive CD8+ T cells from blood, with Jurkat cell RNA spiked in. Documented subset: FACS-sorted CD8+CD4-CCR7+CD45RA+ naive T cells. The sequence came from a human donor in good health. Some libraries in this study had Jurkat cell RNA spiked in.

This CDR3 reads CASSLSPADMLGTQYF. Here the CDR3 DNA reads TGTGCCAGCAGTTTATCTCCCGCCGACATGCTCGGGACCCAGTACTTC. The J gene is TRBJ2-5, the V gene TRBV27; D is ambiguous. V lost 0 bases and J 7 bases, leaving 18 bases between the germline ends. The CDR3 covers 16 residues. Germline loops: CDR1 MNHEY, CDR2 SMNVEV (reference sequence).